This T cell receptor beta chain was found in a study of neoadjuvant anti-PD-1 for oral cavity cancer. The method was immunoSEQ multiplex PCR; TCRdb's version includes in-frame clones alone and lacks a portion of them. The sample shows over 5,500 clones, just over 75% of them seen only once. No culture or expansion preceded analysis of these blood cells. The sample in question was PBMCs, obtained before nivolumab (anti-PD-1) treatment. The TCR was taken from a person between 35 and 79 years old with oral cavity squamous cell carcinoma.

CDR3: CASSIIKFQGPEEQYF. DNA of the CDR3: TGTGCCAGTAGTATCATAAAATTTCAGGGGCCTGAGGAGCAGTACTTC. The chain links TRBV19 to TRBJ2-7, with D possibly TRBD1 on 6 matching bases. Germline-derived CDR1 and CDR2 are LNHDA and SQIVND (reference sequence). The V end lost 3 bases, the J end lost 7 bases, and 22 bases lay between the germline ends. The CDR3 loop spans 16 amino acids. Full variable domain (rest looked up from reference TRBV19 and TRBJ2-7): DGGITQSPKYLFRKEGQNVTLSCEQNLNHDAMYWYRQDPGQGLRLIYYSQIVNDFQKGDIAEGYSVSREKKESFPLTVTSAQKNPTAFYLCASSIIKFQGPEEQYFGPGTRLTVT.